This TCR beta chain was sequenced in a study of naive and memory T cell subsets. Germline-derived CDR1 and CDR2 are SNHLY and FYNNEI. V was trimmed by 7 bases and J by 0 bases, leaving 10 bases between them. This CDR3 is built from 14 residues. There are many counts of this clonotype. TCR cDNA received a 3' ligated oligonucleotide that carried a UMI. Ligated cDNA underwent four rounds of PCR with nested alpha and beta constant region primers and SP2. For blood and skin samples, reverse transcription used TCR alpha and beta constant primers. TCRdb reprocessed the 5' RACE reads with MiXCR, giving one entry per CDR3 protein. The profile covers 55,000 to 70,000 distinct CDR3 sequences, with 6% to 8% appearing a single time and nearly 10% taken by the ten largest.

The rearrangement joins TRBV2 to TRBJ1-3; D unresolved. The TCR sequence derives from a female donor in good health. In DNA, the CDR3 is TGTGCCAGCAATTATCTGGCCTCTGGAAACACCATATATTTT. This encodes CASNYLASGNTIYF.